This T cell receptor (beta chain) comes out of a study of blood T cells in healthy people across ages. Overall study context: Per every two T cells, about one barcoded beta molecule was captured by template switching.

The second PCR ran roughly 6 to 12 cycles with a sample-barcoded 5' primer and J-beta primers. TCRdb itself ran the 5' RACE reads through MiXCR, one entry per CDR3 protein. The sample has over a million distinct CDR3 sequences; 40% to 45% are singletons. CDR1 and CDR2 from the germline V gene are LGHNA and YNFKEQ. This CDR3 is 15 amino acids long. Trimming took 4 bases from V and 11 from J; bases not matched to a gene: 14. It was ten milliliters of peripheral blood that were drawn from each donor. A minimum of 7 million PBMCs was isolated per sample. The chain employs TRBV4-2 and TRBJ2-5, with TRBD1 matching 9 bases. This TCR was sampled from a woman aged 18-30 years in good health. The sequenced sample was blood. Here the CDR3 reads CASSLEGQGFREQYF. Here the CDR3 DNA reads TGTGCCAGCAGCCTAGAGGGACAGGGCTTCCGTGAGCAGTACTTC.